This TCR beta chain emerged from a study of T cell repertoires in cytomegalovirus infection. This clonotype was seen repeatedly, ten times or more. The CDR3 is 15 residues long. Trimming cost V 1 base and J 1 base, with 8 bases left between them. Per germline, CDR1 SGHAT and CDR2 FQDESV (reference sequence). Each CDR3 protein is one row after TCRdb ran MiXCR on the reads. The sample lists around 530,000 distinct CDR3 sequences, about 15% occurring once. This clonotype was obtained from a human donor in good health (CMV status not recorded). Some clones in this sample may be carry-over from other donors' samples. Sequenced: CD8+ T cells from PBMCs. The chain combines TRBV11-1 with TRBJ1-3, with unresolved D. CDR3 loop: CASSLEDLSGNTIYF. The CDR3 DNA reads TGTGCCAGCAGCTTAGAAGACCTTTCTGGAAACACCATATATTTT.